The rows below give T cell receptor beta chains drawn from one sample of a study of CD8+ T cells in alopecia areata. The protocol was immunoSEQ multiplex PCR, while the TCRdb copy is restricted to in-frame clones and leaves out a portion. The table lists more than 150,000 clones, roughly three fifths of them singletons. This material consisted of CD8+ T cells sorted from blood, taken at week 24, from a patient treated with tofacitinib. The source of these receptors is a human donor with alopecia areata. The CDR3 runs from the conserved cysteine through the conserved F or W. The order of the fields is clone size, V gene, J gene, D gene, CDR3 DNA, CDR3 protein. The D gene is left open where the match is weak. Clone size is not always given. Where it is, it says once, few, many or a class for expanded clones.

>NA|TRBV6-5|TRBJ2-7|NA
TGTGCCAGCAGTTACGGTTCGACATACGAGCAGTACTTC
CASSYGSTYEQYF
>once|TRBV2|TRBJ2-2|TRBD2
TGTGCCAGCAGCGCCGGGACTAGCTATACGAACACCGGGGAGCTGTTTTTT
CASSAGTSYTNTGELFF
>NA|TRBV12-5|TRBJ2-5|NA
TGTGCTAGTGGTTTTCAAGAGGTAGAGACCCAGTACTTC
CASGFQEVETQYF
>NA|TRBV4-1|TRBJ2-5|NA
TGCGCCAGCAGCCAGCAGGAGTCGGTATATCAAGAGACCCAGTACTTC
CASSQQESVYQETQYF
>NA|TRBV11-2|TRBJ2-7|NA
TGTGCCAGCAGCTTGGGTCAGGAGCAGTACTTC
CASSLGQEQYF
>few|TRBV6-5|TRBJ2-5|TRBD2
TGTGCCAGCAACCCCAGCGGGGGGACGGAAGAGACCCAGTACTTC
CASNPSGGTEETQYF
>few|TRBV5-4|TRBJ2-5|NA
TGTGCCAGCAGCTTGGGTGGGGGACACACGATCCAAGAGACCCAGTACTTC
CASSLGGGHTIQETQYF
>NA|TRBV29-1|TRBJ2-2|NA
TGCAGCGTTGAAGGGGTCGTATCGAGGCCTGAGCAGAACACCGGGGAGCTGTTTTTT
CSVEGVVSRPEQNTGELFF
>few|TRBV11-2|TRBJ2-3|NA
TGTGCCAGCAGCTTAGATCTAAGGCAGTATTTT
CASSLDLRQYF
>NA|TRBV5-6|TRBJ1-2|TRBD1
TGTGCCAGCAGCTTGGGGACAGGGGAAGGCTACACCTTC
CASSLGTGEGYTF
>NA|TRBV13|TRBJ2-7|NA
TGTGCCAGCAGCAACGGGACCCGAGAGTACTTC
CASSNGTREYF
>NA|TRBV29-1|TRBJ2-5|NA
TGCAGCGTTGATGGGGTACAAGAGACCCAGTACTTC
CSVDGVQETQYF